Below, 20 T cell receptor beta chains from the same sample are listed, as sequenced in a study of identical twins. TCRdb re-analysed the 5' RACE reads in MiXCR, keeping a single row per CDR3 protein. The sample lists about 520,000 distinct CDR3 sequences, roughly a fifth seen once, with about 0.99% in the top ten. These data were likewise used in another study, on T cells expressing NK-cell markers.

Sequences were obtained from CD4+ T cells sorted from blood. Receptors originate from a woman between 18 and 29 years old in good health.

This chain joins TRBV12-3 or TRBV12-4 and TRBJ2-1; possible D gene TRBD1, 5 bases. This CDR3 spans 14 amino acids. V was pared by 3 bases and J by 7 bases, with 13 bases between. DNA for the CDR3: TGTGCCAGCAGTTTCTCTCAGGGAAAAAATGAGCAGTTCTTC. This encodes CASSFSQGKNEQFF.

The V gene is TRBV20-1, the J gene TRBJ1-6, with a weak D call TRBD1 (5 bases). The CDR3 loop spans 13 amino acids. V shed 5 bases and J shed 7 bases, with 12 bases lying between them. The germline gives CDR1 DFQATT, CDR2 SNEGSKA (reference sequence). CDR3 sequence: CSASRGGNSPLHF. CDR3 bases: TGCAGTGCTTCAAGGGGAGGGAATTCACCCCTCCACTTT.

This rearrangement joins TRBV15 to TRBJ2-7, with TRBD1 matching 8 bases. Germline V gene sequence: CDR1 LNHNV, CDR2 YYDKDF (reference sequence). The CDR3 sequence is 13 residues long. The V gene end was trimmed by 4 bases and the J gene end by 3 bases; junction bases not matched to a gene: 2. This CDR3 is CATSIQGGYEQYF. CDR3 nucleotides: TGTGCCACCAGCATACAGGGGGGCTACGAGCAGTACTTC.

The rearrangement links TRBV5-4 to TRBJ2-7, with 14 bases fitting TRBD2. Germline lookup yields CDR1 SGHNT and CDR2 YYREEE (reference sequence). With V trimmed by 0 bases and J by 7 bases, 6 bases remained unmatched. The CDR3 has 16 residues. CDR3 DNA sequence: TGTGCCAGCAGCTTGGGACTAGCGGGAGGGCCAGAGGAGCAGTACTTC. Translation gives CASSLGLAGGPEEQYF.

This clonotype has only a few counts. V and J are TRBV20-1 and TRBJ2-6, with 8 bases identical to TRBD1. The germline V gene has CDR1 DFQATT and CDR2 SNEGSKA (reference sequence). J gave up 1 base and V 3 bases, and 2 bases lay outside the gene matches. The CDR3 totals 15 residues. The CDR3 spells CSARQGASGANVLTF. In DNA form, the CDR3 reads TGCAGTGCTAGGCAGGGGGCATCTGGGGCCAACGTCCTGACTTTC.

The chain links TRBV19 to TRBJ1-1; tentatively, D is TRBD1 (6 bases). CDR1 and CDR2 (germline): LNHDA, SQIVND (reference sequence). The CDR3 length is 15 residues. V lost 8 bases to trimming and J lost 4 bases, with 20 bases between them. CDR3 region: CASSRGQGRSTEAFF. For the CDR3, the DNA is TGTGCCAGTTCCCGAGGGCAGGGGAGAAGCACTGAAGCTTTCTTT.

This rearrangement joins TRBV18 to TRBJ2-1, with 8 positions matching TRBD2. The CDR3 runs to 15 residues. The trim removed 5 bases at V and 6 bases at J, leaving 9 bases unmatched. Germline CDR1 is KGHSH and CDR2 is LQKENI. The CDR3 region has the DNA TGTGCCAGCTCAGCCAATACGGGGGGGTCCAATGAGCAGTTCTTC. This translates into CASSANTGGSNEQFF.

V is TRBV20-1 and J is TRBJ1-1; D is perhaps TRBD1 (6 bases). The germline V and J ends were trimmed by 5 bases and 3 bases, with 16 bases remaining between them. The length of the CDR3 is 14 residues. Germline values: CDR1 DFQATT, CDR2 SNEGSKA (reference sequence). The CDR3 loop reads CSASGRGRYTEAFF. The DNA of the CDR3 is TGCAGTGCTTCGGGCAGGGGCCGATACACTGAAGCTTTCTTT.

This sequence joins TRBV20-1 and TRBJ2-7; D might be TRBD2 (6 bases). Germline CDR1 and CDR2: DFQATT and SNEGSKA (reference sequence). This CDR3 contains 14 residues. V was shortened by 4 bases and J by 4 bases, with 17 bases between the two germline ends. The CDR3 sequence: CSATLFGSMYEQYF. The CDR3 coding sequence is TGCAGTGCTACCCTTTTCGGGAGTATGTACGAGCAGTACTTC.

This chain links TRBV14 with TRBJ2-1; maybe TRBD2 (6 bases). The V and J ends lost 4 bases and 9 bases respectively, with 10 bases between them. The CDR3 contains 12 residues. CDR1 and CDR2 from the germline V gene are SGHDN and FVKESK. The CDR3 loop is CASSRRRGEQFF. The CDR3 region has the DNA TGTGCCAGCAGCCGACGGCGGGGTGAGCAGTTCTTC.

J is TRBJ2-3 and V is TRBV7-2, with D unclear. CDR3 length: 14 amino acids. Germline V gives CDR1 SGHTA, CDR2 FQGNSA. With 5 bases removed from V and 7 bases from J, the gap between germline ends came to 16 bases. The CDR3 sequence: CASSPRPEFHTQYF. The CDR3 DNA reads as TGTGCCAGCAGCCCCAGACCAGAGTTCCATACGCAGTATTTT.

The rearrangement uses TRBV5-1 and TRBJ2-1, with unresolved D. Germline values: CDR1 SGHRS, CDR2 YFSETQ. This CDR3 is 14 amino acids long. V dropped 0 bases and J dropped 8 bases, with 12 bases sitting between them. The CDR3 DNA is TGCGCCAGCAGCTTGGAAGGGATCGGGCATGAGCAGTTCTTC. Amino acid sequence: CASSLEGIGHEQFF.

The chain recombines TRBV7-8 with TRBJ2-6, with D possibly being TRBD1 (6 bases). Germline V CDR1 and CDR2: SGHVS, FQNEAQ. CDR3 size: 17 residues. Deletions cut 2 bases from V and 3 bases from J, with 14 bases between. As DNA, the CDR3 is TGTGCCAGCAGCTTACGACAGGCGGGTCATGGGGCCAACGTCCTGACTTTC. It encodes CASSLRQAGHGANVLTF.

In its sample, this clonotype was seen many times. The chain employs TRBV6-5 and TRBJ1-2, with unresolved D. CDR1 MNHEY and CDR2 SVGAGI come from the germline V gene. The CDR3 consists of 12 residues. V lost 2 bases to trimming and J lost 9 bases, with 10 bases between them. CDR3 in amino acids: CASSYGRDRYTF. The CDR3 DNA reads TGTGCCAGCAGTTACGGCCGTGACCGCTACACCTTC.

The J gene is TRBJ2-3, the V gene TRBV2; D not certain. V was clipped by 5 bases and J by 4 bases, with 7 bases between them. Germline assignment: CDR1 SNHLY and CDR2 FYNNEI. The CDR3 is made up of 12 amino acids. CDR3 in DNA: TGTGCCAGCAGTTCGACCCCAGATACGCAGTATTTT. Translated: CASSSTPDTQYF.

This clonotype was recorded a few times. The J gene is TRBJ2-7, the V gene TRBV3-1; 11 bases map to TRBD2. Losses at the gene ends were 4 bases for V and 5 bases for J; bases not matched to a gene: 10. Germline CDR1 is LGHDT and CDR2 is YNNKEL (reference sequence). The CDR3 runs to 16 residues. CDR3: CASSLDPTSGSDEQYF. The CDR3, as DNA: TGTGCCAGCAGCCTCGACCCTACTAGCGGGAGCGACGAGCAGTACTTC.

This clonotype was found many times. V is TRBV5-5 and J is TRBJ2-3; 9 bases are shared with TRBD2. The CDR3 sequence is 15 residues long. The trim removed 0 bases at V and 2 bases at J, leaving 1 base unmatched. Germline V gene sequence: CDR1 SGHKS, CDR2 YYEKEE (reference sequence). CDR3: CASSLGLADTDTQYF. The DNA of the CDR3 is TGTGCCAGCAGCTTGGGACTAGCGGACACAGATACGCAGTATTTT.

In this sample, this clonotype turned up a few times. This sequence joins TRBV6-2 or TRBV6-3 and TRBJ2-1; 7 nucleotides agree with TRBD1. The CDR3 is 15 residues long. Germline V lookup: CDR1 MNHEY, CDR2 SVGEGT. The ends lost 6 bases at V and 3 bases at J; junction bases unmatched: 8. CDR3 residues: CASSSQGPIYNEQFF. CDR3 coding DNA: TGTGCCAGCAGCTCACAGGGGCCCATCTACAATGAGCAGTTCTTC.

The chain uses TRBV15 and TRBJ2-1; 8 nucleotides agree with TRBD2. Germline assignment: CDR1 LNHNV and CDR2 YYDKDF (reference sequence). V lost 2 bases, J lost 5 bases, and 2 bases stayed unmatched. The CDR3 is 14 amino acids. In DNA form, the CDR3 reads TGTGCCACCAGCAGACTAGCGGGTGACAATGAGCAGTTCTTC. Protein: CATSRLAGDNEQFF. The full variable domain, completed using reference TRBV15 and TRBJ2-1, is DAMVIQNPRYQVTQFGKPVTLSCSQTLNHNVMYWYQQKSSQAPKLLFHYYDKDFNNEADTPDNFQSRRPNTSFCFLDIRSPGLGDTAMYLCATSRLAGDNEQFFGPGTRLTVL.

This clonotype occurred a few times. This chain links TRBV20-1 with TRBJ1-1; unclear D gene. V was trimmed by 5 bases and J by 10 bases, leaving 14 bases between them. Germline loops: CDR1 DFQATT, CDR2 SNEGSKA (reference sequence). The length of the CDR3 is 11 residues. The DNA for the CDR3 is TGCAGTGCTTCCCCCCAGATGGTAGCTTTCTTT. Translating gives CSASPQMVAFF.